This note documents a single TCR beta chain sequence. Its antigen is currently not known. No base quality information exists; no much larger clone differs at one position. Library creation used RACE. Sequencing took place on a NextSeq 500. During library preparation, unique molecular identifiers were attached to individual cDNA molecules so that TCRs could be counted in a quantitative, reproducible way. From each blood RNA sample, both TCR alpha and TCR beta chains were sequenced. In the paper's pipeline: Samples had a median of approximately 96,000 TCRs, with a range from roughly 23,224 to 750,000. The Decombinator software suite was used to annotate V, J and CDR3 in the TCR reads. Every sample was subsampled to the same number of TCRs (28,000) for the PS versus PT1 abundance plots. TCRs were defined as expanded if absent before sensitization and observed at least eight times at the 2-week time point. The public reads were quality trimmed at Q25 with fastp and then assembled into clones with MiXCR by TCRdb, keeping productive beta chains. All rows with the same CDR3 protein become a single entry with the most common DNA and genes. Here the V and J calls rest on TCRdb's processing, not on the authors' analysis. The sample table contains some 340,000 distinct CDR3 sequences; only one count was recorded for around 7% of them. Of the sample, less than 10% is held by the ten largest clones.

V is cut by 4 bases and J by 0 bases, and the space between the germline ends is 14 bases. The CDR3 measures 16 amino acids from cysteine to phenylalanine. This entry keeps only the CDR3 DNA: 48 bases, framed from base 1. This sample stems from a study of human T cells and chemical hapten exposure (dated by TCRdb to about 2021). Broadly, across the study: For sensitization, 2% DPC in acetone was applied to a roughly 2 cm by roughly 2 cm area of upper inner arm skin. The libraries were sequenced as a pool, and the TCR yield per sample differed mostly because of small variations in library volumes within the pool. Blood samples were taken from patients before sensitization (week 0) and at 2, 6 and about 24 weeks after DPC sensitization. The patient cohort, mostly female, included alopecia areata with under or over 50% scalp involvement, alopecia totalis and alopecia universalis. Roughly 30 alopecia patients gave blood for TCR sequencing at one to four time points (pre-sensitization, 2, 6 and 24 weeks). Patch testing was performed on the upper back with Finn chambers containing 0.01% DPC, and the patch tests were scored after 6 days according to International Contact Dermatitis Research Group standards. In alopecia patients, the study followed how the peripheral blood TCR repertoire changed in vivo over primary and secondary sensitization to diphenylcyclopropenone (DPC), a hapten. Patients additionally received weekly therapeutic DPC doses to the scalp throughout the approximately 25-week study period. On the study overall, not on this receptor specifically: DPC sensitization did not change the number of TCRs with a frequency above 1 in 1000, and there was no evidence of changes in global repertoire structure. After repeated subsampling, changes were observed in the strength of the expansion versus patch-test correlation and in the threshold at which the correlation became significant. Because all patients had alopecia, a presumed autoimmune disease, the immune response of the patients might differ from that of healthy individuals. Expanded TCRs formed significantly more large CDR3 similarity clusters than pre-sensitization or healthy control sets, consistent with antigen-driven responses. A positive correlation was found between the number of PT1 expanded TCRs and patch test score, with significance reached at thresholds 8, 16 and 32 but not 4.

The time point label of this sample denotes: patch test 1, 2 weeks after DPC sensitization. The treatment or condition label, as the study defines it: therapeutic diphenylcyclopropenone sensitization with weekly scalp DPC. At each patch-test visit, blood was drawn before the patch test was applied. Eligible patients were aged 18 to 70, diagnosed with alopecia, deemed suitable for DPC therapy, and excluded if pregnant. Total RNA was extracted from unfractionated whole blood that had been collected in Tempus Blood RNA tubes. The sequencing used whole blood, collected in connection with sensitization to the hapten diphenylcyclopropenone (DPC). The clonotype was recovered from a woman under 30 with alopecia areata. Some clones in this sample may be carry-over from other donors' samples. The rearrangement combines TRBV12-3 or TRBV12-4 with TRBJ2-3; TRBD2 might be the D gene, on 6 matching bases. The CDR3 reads CASSSSSGLSTDTQYF. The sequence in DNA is TGTGCCAGCAGTTCCTCAAGCGGGCTAAGCACAGATACGCAGTATTTT.